The rows below give T cell receptor beta chains drawn from one sample of a study of blood T cell repertoires in COVID-19. The protocol was immunoSEQ multiplex PCR, while the TCRdb copy is restricted to in-frame clones and leaves out a portion. The data contain about 300,000 clones, under 90% of them singletons. The sample was PBMCs or T cells enriched from blood (not recorded which). Receptors were obtained from a man aged 30-40 years who had recovered from COVID-19. The CDR3 runs from the conserved cysteine through the conserved F or W. Fields, in order: clone size, V gene, J gene, D gene, CDR3 length, CDR3 protein, CDR3 DNA. The D gene is left open where the match is weak. Some rows mark clone size as missing; the rest say once, few, many or name a class of expanded clone.

size: .; V: TRBV3-1/TRBV3-2; J: TRBJ1-1; D: .; length: 12; CDR3: CASSQGITEAFF; DNA: TGTGCCAGCAGCCAAGGTATCACTGAAGCTTTCTTT
size: .; V: TRBV11-2; J: TRBJ2-2; D: TRBD2; length: 18; CDR3: CASSSGLAGGENTGELFF; DNA: TGTGCCAGCAGCTCCGGACTAGCGGGGGGAGAGAACACCGGGGAGCTGTTTTTT
size: .; V: TRBV21-1; J: TRBJ2-1; D: .; length: 14; CDR3: CASSKGLPHHEQFF; DNA: TGTGCCAGCAGCAAGGGACTTCCGCACCATGAGCAGTTCTTC
size: .; V: TRBV14; J: TRBJ1-1; D: .; length: 15; CDR3: CASSQDNRLNTEAFF; DNA: TGTGCCAGCAGCCAAGATAACAGATTGAACACTGAAGCTTTCTTT
size: .; V: TRBV21-1; J: TRBJ2-7; D: .; length: 14; CDR3: CASSKVQGQGEQYF; DNA: TGTGCCAGCAGCAAAGTGCAGGGGCAAGGCGAGCAGTACTTC
size: .; V: TRBV7-9; J: TRBJ2-1; D: TRBD2; length: 15; CDR3: CASSAVSGGYNEQFF; DNA: TGTGCCAGCAGCGCCGTTAGCGGGGGGTACAATGAGCAGTTCTTC
size: once; V: TRBV3-1/TRBV3-2; J: TRBJ2-7; D: TRBD2; length: 14; CDR3: CASSPQRAGVEQYF; DNA: TGTGCCAGCAGCCCGCAAAGAGCGGGGGTTGAGCAGTACTTC
size: .; V: TRBV19; J: TRBJ1-2; D: .; length: 13; CDR3: CASSTLRDYGYTF; DNA: TGTGCCAGTAGTACGTTACGAGACTATGGCTACACCTTC
size: .; V: TRBV9; J: TRBJ1-3; D: TRBD1; length: 16; CDR3: CASSVAQGAGGNTIYF; DNA: TGTGCCAGCAGCGTAGCTCAGGGGGCAGGTGGAAACACCATATATTTT
size: .; V: TRBV28; J: TRBJ1-1; D: .; length: 17; CDR3: CASSRDHLTRLNTEAFF; DNA: TGTGCCAGCAGCCGCGATCACCTGACTCGTCTGAACACTGAAGCTTTCTTT
size: .; V: TRBV5-4; J: TRBJ2-3; D: TRBD2; length: 17; CDR3: CASSSLTSGRRADTQYF; DNA: TGTGCCAGCAGCTCTCTGACTAGCGGGAGACGAGCAGATACGCAGTATTTT
size: .; V: TRBV7-8; J: TRBJ1-4; D: .; length: 19; CDR3: CASSLEPGVGVVSNEKLFF; DNA: TGTGCCAGCAGCTTAGAGCCGGGGGTCGGAGTGGTTTCTAATGAAAAACTGTTTTTT
size: .; V: TRBV5-1; J: TRBJ2-3; D: TRBD2; length: 16; CDR3: CASSPPLAGVTDTQYF; DNA: TGCGCCAGCAGCCCTCCTCTAGCGGGAGTCACAGATACGCAGTATTTT
size: .; V: TRBV3-1/TRBV3-2; J: TRBJ1-1; D: .; length: 12; CDR3: CASSLDQGEAFF; DNA: TGTGCCAGCAGCCTAGATCAGGGTGAAGCTTTCTTT
size: .; V: TRBV29-1; J: TRBJ2-3; D: .; length: 15; CDR3: CSVEARGGHTDTQYF; DNA: TGCAGCGTTGAAGCCAGGGGCGGGCACACAGATACGCAGTATTTT
size: .; V: TRBV12-3/TRBV12-4; J: TRBJ2-4; D: .; length: 13; CDR3: CASSTVAKNIQYF; DNA: TGTGCCAGCAGTACAGTAGCCAAAAACATTCAGTACTTC
size: .; V: TRBV4-1; J: TRBJ2-2; D: TRBD1; length: 16; CDR3: CASSPGQGPFTGELFF; DNA: TGCGCCAGCAGCCCGGGACAGGGTCCCTTCACCGGGGAGCTGTTTTTT
size: once; V: TRBV5-1; J: TRBJ2-5; D: TRBD1; length: 16; CDR3: CASSLGDRGRWETQYF; DNA: TGCGCCAGCAGCTTGGGGGACAGGGGGCGTTGGGAGACCCAGTACTTC
size: .; V: TRBV12-3/TRBV12-4; J: TRBJ1-1; D: TRBD1; length: 13; CDR3: CASSWTGNTEAFF; DNA: TGTGCCAGCAGTTGGACAGGGAACACTGAAGCTTTCTTT
size: .; V: TRBV28; J: TRBJ2-3; D: .; length: 13; CDR3: CASSPPSTDTQYF; DNA: TGTGCCAGCAGTCCCCCAAGCACAGATACGCAGTATTTT
size: once; V: TRBV5-1; J: TRBJ1-5; D: .; length: 15; CDR3: CASSLGHGVNQPQHF; DNA: TGCGCCAGCAGCTTGGGACACGGCGTGAATCAGCCCCAGCATTTT
size: .; V: TRBV11-2; J: TRBJ2-2; D: TRBD1; length: 15; CDR3: CASSSDRWATGELFF; DNA: TGTGCCAGCAGCTCGGACAGGTGGGCCACCGGGGAGCTGTTTTTT
size: .; V: TRBV6-5; J: TRBJ1-1; D: .; length: 15; CDR3: CASSLSRGSGTEAFF; DNA: TGTGCCAGCAGTTTAAGCAGGGGCTCGGGCACTGAAGCTTTCTTT
size: .; V: TRBV3-1/TRBV3-2; J: TRBJ2-7; D: .; length: 13; CDR3: CASSQASSYEQYF; DNA: TGTGCCAGCAGCCAGGCCAGTTCCTACGAGCAGTACTTC
size: .; V: TRBV16; J: TRBJ2-7; D: TRBD1; length: 14; CDR3: CASTLQGQGDEQYF; DNA: TGTGCCAGCACCCTACAGGGACAGGGGGACGAGCAGTACTTC
size: .; V: TRBV10-3; J: TRBJ1-2; D: .; length: 14; CDR3: CAISETGANYGYTF; DNA: TGTGCCATCAGTGAGACGGGAGCTAACTATGGCTACACCTTC
size: once; V: TRBV4-2; J: TRBJ2-3; D: .; length: 12; CDR3: CASSQQRDTQYF; DNA: TGTGCCAGCAGCCAACAGCGGGATACGCAGTATTTT
size: .; V: TRBV9; J: TRBJ2-3; D: TRBD2; length: 16; CDR3: CASSVGAGALTDTQYF; DNA: TGTGCCAGCAGCGTAGGGGCGGGAGCACTCACAGATACGCAGTATTTT
size: .; V: TRBV5-6; J: TRBJ2-5; D: .; length: 14; CDR3: CASSLGYRVETQYF; DNA: TGTGCCAGCAGCTTGGGTTATCGGGTGGAGACCCAGTACTTC
size: .; V: TRBV9; J: TRBJ2-7; D: TRBD2; length: 15; CDR3: CASSALAGGPHEQYF; DNA: TGTGCCAGCAGCGCATTAGCGGGAGGGCCCCACGAGCAGTACTTC
size: .; V: TRBV19; J: TRBJ1-5; D: .; length: 14; CDR3: CASSIDQRYQPQHF; DNA: TGTGCCAGTAGTATAGATCAGCGATATCAGCCCCAGCATTTT
size: .; V: TRBV7-2; J: TRBJ2-4; D: TRBD2; length: 16; CDR3: CASSLASASGRAEGYF; DNA: TGTGCCAGCAGCTTAGCGAGCGCTAGCGGGAGGGCCGAGGGGTACTTC
size: .; V: TRBV15; J: TRBJ1-1; D: .; length: 17; CDR3: CATSRKAIERSNTEAFF; DNA: TGTGCCACCAGCAGAAAGGCGATCGAGCGATCGAACACTGAAGCTTTCTTT
size: .; V: TRBV4-1; J: TRBJ1-1; D: .; length: 14; CDR3: CASSLADPLTEAFF; DNA: TGCGCCAGCAGCCTAGCAGATCCCCTGACTGAAGCTTTCTTT
size: .; V: TRBV19; J: TRBJ2-3; D: .; length: 17; CDR3: CASSGPGVASTRDTQYF; DNA: TGTGCCTCCTCCGGGCCAGGCGTGGCCAGCACTAGAGATACGCAGTATTTT
size: .; V: TRBV10-2; J: TRBJ2-3; D: .; length: 13; CDR3: CASRGGITDTQYF; DNA: TGCGCCAGCAGAGGAGGTATAACAGATACGCAGTATTTT
size: .; V: TRBV11-3; J: TRBJ2-2; D: .; length: 13; CDR3: CASSPGTLGELFF; DNA: TGTGCCAGCAGCCCCGGGACACTCGGGGAGCTGTTTTTT
size: .; V: TRBV19; J: TRBJ2-3; D: TRBD2; length: 18; CDR3: CASSIVGLARHRSDTQYF; DNA: TGTGCCAGTAGTATAGTGGGACTAGCGAGGCACCGCAGCGATACGCAGTATTTT
size: .; V: TRBV5-4; J: TRBJ2-3; D: TRBD2; length: 17; CDR3: CASSLFLAGITTDTQYF; DNA: TGTGCCAGCAGCTTGTTTTTAGCGGGGATAACGACAGATACGCAGTATTTT
size: .; V: TRBV2; J: TRBJ2-7; D: .; length: 13; CDR3: CANTLGGGYEQYF; DNA: TGTGCCAACACGTTGGGAGGAGGGTACGAGCAGTACTTC
size: .; V: TRBV5-4; J: TRBJ1-5; D: .; length: 14; CDR3: CASSLNPTNQPQHF; DNA: TGTGCCAGCAGCCTCAACCCCACAAACCAGCCCCAGCATTTT
size: few; V: TRBV28; J: TRBJ2-5; D: TRBD2; length: 15; CDR3: CASSSGLAGRETQYF; DNA: TGTGCCAGCAGTTCGGGACTAGCGGGGAGAGAGACCCAGTACTTC
size: .; V: TRBV4-1; J: TRBJ1-2; D: TRBD1; length: 16; CDR3: CASSLPRTGTLYGYTF; DNA: TGCGCCAGCAGCCTCCCAAGGACAGGGACGCTCTATGGCTACACCTTC
size: .; V: TRBV5-1; J: TRBJ2-7; D: TRBD1; length: 21; CDR3: CASFPGDRGRRAGAPMYEQYF; DNA: TGCGCCAGCTTTCCAGGGGACAGGGGGCGACGAGCGGGAGCCCCGATGTACGAGCAGTACTTC
size: .; V: TRBV6-5; J: TRBJ2-1; D: TRBD2; length: 12; CDR3: CASGGTSEEQFF; DNA: TGTGCCAGCGGGGGGACTAGCGAAGAGCAGTTCTTC
size: .; V: TRBV5-1; J: TRBJ2-2; D: .; length: 14; CDR3: CASSLSLAGGELFF; DNA: TGCGCCAGCAGCTTGAGTCTAGCCGGCGGGGAGCTGTTTTTT
size: .; V: TRBV6-6; J: TRBJ1-2; D: TRBD1; length: 17; CDR3: CASTRRRGDRGGYGYTF; DNA: TGTGCCAGCACTCGCCGGCGGGGCGACAGGGGTGGCTATGGCTACACCTTC
size: .; V: TRBV7-9; J: TRBJ2-7; D: TRBD2; length: 15; CDR3: CASSLVRGGSHEQYF; DNA: TGTGCCAGCAGCTTAGTCCGGGGGGGCTCCCACGAGCAGTACTTC
size: .; V: TRBV5-1; J: TRBJ2-1; D: .; length: 14; CDR3: CASSLISPVDEQFF; DNA: TGCGCCAGCAGCTTAATTTCCCCTGTTGATGAGCAGTTCTTC